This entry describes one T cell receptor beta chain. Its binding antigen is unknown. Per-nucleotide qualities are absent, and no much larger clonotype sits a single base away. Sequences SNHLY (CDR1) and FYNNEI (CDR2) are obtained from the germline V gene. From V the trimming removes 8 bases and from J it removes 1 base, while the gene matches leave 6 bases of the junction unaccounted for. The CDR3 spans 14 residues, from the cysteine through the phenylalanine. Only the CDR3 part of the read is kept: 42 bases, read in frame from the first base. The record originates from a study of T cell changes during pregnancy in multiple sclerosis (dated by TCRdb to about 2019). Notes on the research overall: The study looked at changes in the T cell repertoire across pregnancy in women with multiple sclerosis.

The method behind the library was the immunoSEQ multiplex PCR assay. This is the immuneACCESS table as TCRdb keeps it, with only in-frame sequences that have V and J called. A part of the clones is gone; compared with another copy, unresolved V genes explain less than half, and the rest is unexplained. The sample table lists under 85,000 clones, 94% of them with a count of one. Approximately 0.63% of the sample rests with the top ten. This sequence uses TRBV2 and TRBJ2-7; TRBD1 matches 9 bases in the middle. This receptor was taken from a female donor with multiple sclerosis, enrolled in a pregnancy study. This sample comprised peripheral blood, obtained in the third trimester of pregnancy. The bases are TGTGCCAGCCAGGGGGACAGGGTATCCTACGAGCAGTACTTC. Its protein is CASQGDRVSYEQYF.